Only a few counts were recorded for the clone carrying this T cell receptor beta chain. TCRdb analysed the 5' RACE reads with MiXCR anew, one entry per CDR3 protein. This sample has tens of thousands of distinct CDR3 sequences; more than 6.5% occur once, and the top ten carry around 36%. Time point denoted: blood at routine non-recurrence follow-up after resection. The sequenced material consisted of unsorted whole RNA from tumor, nontumor lung or frozen PBMC. V lost 0 bases, J lost 3 bases, and 14 bases lay in between. Germline V gene lookup returns CDR1 DFQATT and CDR2 SNEGSKA (reference sequence). The CDR3 length is 15 residues. The data were obtained in a study of spatial heterogeneity in lung cancer. Study-level background: There were 72 donors, all of them untreated patients with early-stage non-small cell lung cancer. Raw-read counts averaged over ten per unique TCR and UMI combination.

The V call is TRBV20-1, the J call TRBJ1-2, with no clear D. This material consisted of PBMCs, taken at follow-up. The TCR was taken from a female donor with early-stage non-small cell lung cancer. CDR3 nucleotide sequence: TGCAGTGCTAGAGATCACGGTGTAGGAGACTATGGCTACACCTTC. Translation: CSARDHGVGDYGYTF.